A single sample is the source of the 31 T cell receptor beta chains below, sequenced in a study of T cell clones after liver transplantation (dated by TCRdb to about 2019). Library preparation was by the immunoSEQ multiplex PCR assay. The table was pulled from immuneACCESS by TCRdb, which kept in-frame rearrangements only. Such tables lose some clones; where checked, under half of the loss comes from unresolved V genes, and the rest has no known cause. For this sample the table gives roughly 80,000 clones, of which around 78% were detected only once. The leading ten clones occupy less than 3.5% of the sample. The material was CD4+ T cells from blood, obtained at the 22-month timepoint. Receptors were obtained from a human patient who received a liver transplant. Where a transplant has occurred, the graft donor may have supplied some of the T cells.

The V and J genes are TRBV20-1 and TRBJ2-3; no reliable D call. The CDR3 totals 11 residues. With 3 bases removed from V and 11 bases from J, the gap between germline ends came to 12 bases. Looked up from germline, CDR1 is DFQATT and CDR2 is SNEGSKA (reference sequence). CDR3 in DNA: TGCAGTGCTAGTGCGCGCCAAAGGCAGTATTTT. This sequence encodes CSASARQRQYF.

The J gene is TRBJ2-3, the V gene TRBV27; 14 bases line up with TRBD2. Germline assignment: CDR1 MNHEY and CDR2 SMNVEV (reference sequence). The CDR3 covers 16 residues. With V trimmed by 5 bases and J by 3 bases, 4 bases remained unmatched. This CDR3 is CASSARLAGGTDTQYF. DNA of the CDR3: TGTGCCAGCAGTGCCCGACTAGCGGGGGGGACAGATACGCAGTATTTT.

The V call is TRBV7-8, the J call TRBJ2-1, with 10 bases identical to TRBD2. CDR1 is SGHVS, CDR2 FQNEAQ, per germline. The CDR3 length is 15 residues. With V trimmed by 4 bases and J by 9 bases, 9 bases remained unmatched. The CDR3 DNA sequence: TGTGCCAGCAGCTCTACCGGGACTAGCGTGAGTGAGCAGTTCTTC. This translates into CASSSTGTSVSEQFF.

There are a few counts of this clone. The junction does not match germline at one end; this may be a read error. The rearrangement joins TRBV7-7 to TRBJ2-2; D gene ambiguous. The CDR3 has 13 residues. Germline V gives CDR1 SSHAT, CDR2 FNYEAQ (reference sequence). CDR3 in DNA: TGTGCTAGCAGCCCAGGGAACACCGGGGAGCTGTTTTTT. Its translation is CASSPGNTGELFF.

This sequence joins TRBV6-1 and TRBJ2-3; the D call may be TRBD1 or TRBD2 (6 bases each). Trimming took off 8 bases at V and 6 bases at J, with 12 bases between the two ends. The germline gives CDR1 MNHNS, CDR2 SASEGT. CDR3 size: 12 residues. Here the CDR3 reads CASAEGEDTQYF. In nucleotides, the CDR3 is TGTGCCAGCGCGGAGGGGGAGGATACGCAGTATTTT.

The V gene is TRBV6-5, the J gene TRBJ1-4, with 9 nucleotides matching TRBD1. Looked up from germline, CDR1 is MNHEY and CDR2 is SVGAGI. With V trimmed by 0 bases and J by 4 bases, 3 bases remained unmatched. The CDR3 runs 16 residues. DNA for the CDR3: TGTGCCAGCAGTTACTCTCTGGGACAGGGTAATGAAAAACTGTTTTTT. It encodes CASSYSLGQGNEKLFF.

This chain connects TRBV2 to TRBJ2-3; D gene ambiguous. V was pared by 5 bases and J by 4 bases, with 7 bases between. Per the germline V gene, CDR1 is SNHLY and CDR2 is FYNNEI. This CDR3 spans 12 amino acids. The CDR3 DNA reads as TGTGCCAGCAGTTTAGACGCAGATACGCAGTATTTT. This encodes CASSLDADTQYF.

The genes are TRBV7-9 and TRBJ1-4, with 7 bases that match TRBD1. The length of the CDR3 is 14 residues. The V segment lost 5 bases and the J segment 4 bases; nucleotides outside the gene matches: 4. The germline V gene has CDR1 SEHNR and CDR2 FQNEAQ (reference sequence). CDR3 sequence reads: CASSPGTDNEKLFF. The CDR3 coding sequence is TGTGCCAGCAGCCCCGGGACAGATAATGAAAAACTGTTTTTT.

This CDR3 is CASSFSIAYNEQFF. The CDR3 DNA reads TGTGCCAGCAGCTTCTCCATAGCGTACAATGAGCAGTTCTTC. The rearrangement joins TRBV7-2 to TRBJ2-1; a weak D match, TRBD2 (5 bases). The germline CDR1 and CDR2 sequences are SGHTA and FQGNSA. The V gene lost 3 bases and the J gene lost 4 bases, with 10 bases spanning the gap. The CDR3 extends over 14 amino acids.

The chain employs TRBV7-2 and TRBJ1-2, with 8 bases that match TRBD1. J was trimmed by 1 base and V by 4 bases; bases with no gene match: 8. CDR1 and CDR2 from the germline V gene are SGHTA and FQGNSA. The CDR3 has 16 residues. Here the CDR3 DNA reads TGTGCCAGCAGCTCCCGGACAGGGTCAAGTAACTATGGCTACACCTTC. Protein: CASSSRTGSSNYGYTF.

This clone was observed a few times. This rearrangement joins TRBV6-1 to TRBJ2-5, with TRBD1 matching 9 bases. There are 16 residues in the CDR3. Germline-derived CDR1 and CDR2 are MNHNS and SASEGT. The V gene end was trimmed by 3 bases and the J gene end by 5 bases; junction bases not matched to a gene: 10. CDR3 DNA: TGTGCCAGCAGTGAGTGGGAGACAGGGGGTCGGGAGACCCAGTACTTC. Translated, it gives CASSEWETGGRETQYF.

CDR3 sequence: CASSPGGQAETQYF. For the CDR3, the DNA is TGTGCCAGCAGCCCGGGGGGACAGGCGGAGACCCAGTACTTC. The rearrangement joins TRBV7-6 to TRBJ2-5; maybe TRBD1 (8 bases). The length of the CDR3 is 14 residues. Trimming removed 5 bases at V and 5 bases at J, with 15 bases between. Germline V CDR1 and CDR2: SGHVS, FNYEAQ.

CDR3 sequence: CASSAGGEQYF. The DNA for the CDR3 is TGTGCCAGCAGCGCTGGGGGCGAGCAGTACTTC. V gene TRBV11-2 combines with J gene TRBJ2-7; D possibly uses TRBD1 or TRBD2 (5 bases each). The germline V gene encodes CDR1 SGHAT and CDR2 FQNNGV. Trimming took off 5 bases at V and 6 bases at J, with 8 bases between the two ends. CDR3 size: 11 residues.

This clone has a single count. The chain uses TRBV19 and TRBJ2-3; TRBD2 is a possible D gene (6 bases). CDR3 length: 17 residues. Trimming took off 6 bases at V and 0 bases at J, with 19 bases between the two ends. Germline CDR1 LNHDA, CDR2 SQIVND (reference sequence). The CDR3 protein is CASRRGVSGTSTDTQYF. The CDR3 region has the DNA TGTGCCAGTAGGCGTGGGGTTAGCGGAACTAGCACAGATACGCAGTATTTT.

This chain joins TRBV7-2 and TRBJ1-5, with D possibly being TRBD1 (6 bases). This CDR3 region has 16 residues. V dropped 5 bases and J dropped 2 bases, with 16 bases sitting between them. The germline CDR1 and CDR2 sequences are SGHTA and FQGNSA. In nucleotides, the CDR3 is TGTGCCAGCAGCCTCCACTGGGACATAGGCAATCAGCCCCAGCATTTT. Translating gives CASSLHWDIGNQPQHF.

This clone was counted once. The chain recombines TRBV7-2 with TRBJ2-1; D is ambiguous. V was cut by 0 bases and J by 4 bases, with 10 bases left in between. This CDR3 spans 15 amino acids. Germline lookup yields CDR1 SGHTA and CDR2 FQGNSA. The CDR3 DNA follows: TGTGCCAGCAGCTTAGCTACTACAAATTACAATGAGCAGTTCTTC. The encoded protein is CASSLATTNYNEQFF.

The chain employs TRBV5-4 and TRBJ2-4, with 9 bases matching TRBD2. Germline assignment: CDR1 SGHNT and CDR2 YYREEE (reference sequence). V shed 1 base and J 5 bases; nucleotides not matched to a gene: 7. The length of the CDR3 is 16 residues. The CDR3 sequence: CASSLIGTSRENIQYF. CDR3 coding DNA: TGTGCCAGCAGCTTGATAGGGACTAGCAGGGAAAACATTCAGTACTTC.

The V and J genes are TRBV6-1 and TRBJ2-7, with 8 bases lining up with TRBD2. The V gene end was trimmed by 4 bases and the J gene end by 3 bases; junction bases not matched to a gene: 8. Germline V lookup: CDR1 MNHNS, CDR2 SASEGT. This CDR3 has 15 amino acids. As DNA, the CDR3 is TGTGCCAGCAGTGTCGCAGCGGGGGACTTCTACGAGCAGTACTTC. Its protein product is CASSVAAGDFYEQYF.

The chain joins TRBV10-3 to TRBJ2-2; D unclear. The CDR3 loop spans 16 amino acids. The germline CDR1 and CDR2 sequences are ENHRY and SYGVKD. V shed 2 bases and J shed 1 base, with 11 bases lying between them. The CDR3 here is CAISETFAENTGELFF. The CDR3 nucleotides are TGTGCCATCAGTGAGACGTTTGCGGAGAACACCGGGGAGCTGTTTTTT.

This chain connects TRBV25-1 to TRBJ2-3, with unresolved D. Germline CDR1 is MGHDK and CDR2 is SYGVNS. This CDR3 region has 13 residues. Trimming took off 10 bases at V and 1 base at J, with 12 bases between the two ends. Here the CDR3 DNA reads TGTGCCACCCGTTTTGAGGGCACAGATACGCAGTATTTT. Its protein product is CATRFEGTDTQYF.

The DNA of the CDR3 is TGTGCCAGCAGCTCCGGGACAGACTCTGGAAACACCATATATTTT. It codes for CASSSGTDSGNTIYF. This chain joins TRBV7-9 and TRBJ1-3; 7 nucleotides line up with TRBD1. CDR3 size: 15 residues. The V and J ends lost 4 bases and 0 bases, in that order; junction bases with no gene match: 3. The germline CDR1 and CDR2 sequences are SEHNR and FQNEAQ (reference sequence).

Comment on this clone: In the same sample, other DNA sequences code for this CDR3. V gene TRBV15 combines with J gene TRBJ2-1; no firm D call. From germline, CDR1 is LNHNV and CDR2 YYDKDF (reference sequence). The V and J ends lost 0 bases and 6 bases respectively, with 9 bases between them. CDR3 length equals 14 residues. The CDR3 DNA sequence: TGTGCCACCAGCAGAGAGGCTCTGGTCAATGAGCAGTTCTTC. It yields the protein CATSREALVNEQFF.

This clone turned up a few times. The V gene is TRBV5-1, the J gene TRBJ2-1; a weak D match, TRBD1 (6 bases). The CDR3 extends over 14 amino acids. V was cut by 1 base and J by 1 base, with 6 bases left in between. CDR1 is SGHRS and CDR2 is YFSETQ in the germline V gene. The CDR3 coding sequence is TGCGCCAGCAGCTTGACAGGGTCCTACAATGAGCAGTTCTTC. Its translation: CASSLTGSYNEQFF.

This rearrangement joins TRBV4-2 to TRBJ2-7; TRBD2 is a possible D gene (5 bases). Germline V gene sequence: CDR1 LGHNA, CDR2 YNFKEQ. The V and J ends lost 0 bases and 6 bases respectively, with 18 bases between them. The CDR3 has 16 amino acids. CDR3: CASSQEPRRGGGEQYF. Here the CDR3 DNA reads TGTGCCAGCAGCCAAGAGCCGAGGCGTGGAGGCGGCGAGCAGTACTTC.

This clone showed up just once. The chain carries TRBV7-3 and TRBJ2-1, with 8 bases fitting TRBD2. The ends lost 4 bases at V and 4 bases at J; junction bases unmatched: 9. The CDR3 covers 16 residues. Germline lookup yields CDR1 SGHTA and CDR2 FQGTGA. CDR3 loop: CASSSYLAGGYNEQFF. The CDR3 bases are TGTGCCAGCAGCTCTTACCTAGCGGGCGGATACAATGAGCAGTTCTTC.

The gene calls are TRBV18 and TRBJ2-3, with D perhaps TRBD1 (8 bases). This CDR3 contains 18 residues. Per the germline V gene, CDR1 is KGHSH and CDR2 is LQKENI. V was clipped by 6 bases and J by 6 bases, with 28 bases between them. The CDR3 DNA reads as TGTGCCAGCTCCCCCACGTGGAGCGGGACAGGTCCTTCTGATACGCAGTATTTT. Residues: CASSPTWSGTGPSDTQYF.

The chain is built from TRBV5-5 and TRBJ2-3, with D possibly matching TRBD2 (6 bases). CDR1 and CDR2 from the germline V gene are SGHKS and YYEKEE (reference sequence). This CDR3 contains 15 residues. Trimming pared 0 bases from V and 6 bases from J, leaving 14 bases between. CDR3 residues: CASSLGGGTGDTQYF. The CDR3 DNA sequence: TGTGCCAGCAGCTTGGGAGGAGGGACTGGCGATACGCAGTATTTT.

CDR3 loop: CASSLILAGSGEKLFF. The CDR3, as DNA: TGCGCCAGCAGCTTGATCCTCGCGGGGTCCGGTGAAAAACTGTTTTTT. The chain employs TRBV5-1 and TRBJ1-4; D remains unclear. The CDR3 sequence is 16 residues long. Trimming took off 1 base at V and 7 bases at J, with 17 bases between the two ends. Germline values: CDR1 SGHRS, CDR2 YFSETQ.

This chain links TRBV11-3 with TRBJ2-2; D is ambiguous. Deletions cut 3 bases from V and 6 bases from J, with 5 bases between. The germline CDR1 and CDR2 sequences are SGHNT and YENEEA. The CDR3 spans 12 residues. The CDR3 region has the DNA TGTGCCAGCAGCTTCGACTCCGGGGAGCTGTTTTTT. It specifies CASSFDSGELFF.

V and J are TRBV5-5 and TRBJ1-3; unclear D gene. The CDR3 totals 17 residues. Germline V gives CDR1 SGHKS, CDR2 YYEKEE (reference sequence). The V end was cut by 0 bases, the J end by 0 bases, with 13 bases between. CDR3 region: CASSLAGRMPSGNTIYF. In nucleotides, the CDR3 is TGTGCCAGCAGCTTGGCCGGACGGATGCCCTCTGGAAACACCATATATTTT.

The rearrangement joins TRBV6-5 to TRBJ1-4; D gene uncertain. V was shortened by 7 bases and J by 5 bases, with 8 bases between the two germline ends. This CDR3 has 12 residues. The germline gives CDR1 MNHEY, CDR2 SVGAGI. The CDR3 here is CASMDPNEKLFF. In DNA, the CDR3 is TGTGCCAGCATGGACCCGAATGAAAAACTGTTTTTT.